This T cell receptor beta chain was recovered during a study of CD8+ T cells in alopecia areata. Study-level information: Tofacitinib treatment spanned 6 to 18 months, with 6 months off drug afterward. Affected scalp percentage determined the severity score of treated patients. General observations from the study: Higher clonality and more expanded CD8+ clones appeared in lesional than normal scalp. On tofacitinib, scalp and blood still held many of the expanded lesional clones.

In its sample, this clone was seen a few times. No antigen is known for it. Reverse transcription of extracted RNA yielded cDNA, which provided the sequencing template. Sequenced by immunoSEQ multiplex PCR; TCRdb stores in-frame clones only, minus some. The sample carries roughly 60,000 clones, 35% to 55% recorded once. Trimming took 5 bases from V and 6 from J, leaving 11 bases between them. Germline loops: CDR1 SQVTM, CDR2 ANQGSEA. This CDR3 region has 11 residues. Described treatment: oral pan-JAK inhibitor, 5-10 mg twice daily. This chain connects TRBV29-1 to TRBJ2-7, with D perhaps matching TRBD2 (5 bases). The sequenced sample was CD8+ T cells sorted from blood, obtained at approximately week 36, from a patient treated with tofacitinib. This clonotype was obtained from a human donor with alopecia areata. This chain's CDR3 is CSVPRDGEQYF. CDR3 in DNA: TGCAGCGTTCCCCGGGATGGCGAGCAGTACTTC.